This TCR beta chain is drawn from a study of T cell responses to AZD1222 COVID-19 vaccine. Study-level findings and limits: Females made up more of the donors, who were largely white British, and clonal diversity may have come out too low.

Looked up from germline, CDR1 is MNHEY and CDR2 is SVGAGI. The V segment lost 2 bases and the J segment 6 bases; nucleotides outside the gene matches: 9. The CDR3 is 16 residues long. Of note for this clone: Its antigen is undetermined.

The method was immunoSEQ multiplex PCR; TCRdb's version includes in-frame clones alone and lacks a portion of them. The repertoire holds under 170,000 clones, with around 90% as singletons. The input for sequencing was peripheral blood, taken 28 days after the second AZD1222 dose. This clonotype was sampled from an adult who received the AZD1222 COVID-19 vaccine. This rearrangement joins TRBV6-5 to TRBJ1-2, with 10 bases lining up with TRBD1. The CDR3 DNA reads TGTGCCAGCAGTTACACCGCGGGACAGGGGTTTAATGGCTACACCTTC. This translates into CASSYTAGQGFNGYTF.